The T cell receptor (beta chain) under discussion was sequenced for a study of blood T cell repertoires in COVID-19. Study details: In each case, the material was cDNA or gDNA derived from T cells, B-cell-depleted T cells, or PBMCs.

Cohort placement rested on clinical history that participants reported themselves. There are 18 residues in the CDR3. The germline CDR1 and CDR2 sequences are MNHEY and SVGEGT. Losses at the gene ends were 6 bases for V and 2 bases for J; bases not matched to a gene: 16. Generated by immunoSEQ multiplex PCR, the TCRdb table keeps only in-frame clones and is missing some. The table has almost 250,000 clones, approximately 86% seen once. The source material was PBMCs or T cells enriched from blood (not recorded which). The TCR comes from a woman aged 50 to 65 who had recovered from COVID-19. This chain links TRBV6-2 or TRBV6-3 with TRBJ1-5; 7 nucleotides match TRBD1. The CDR3: CASSPNRGPLSGNQPQHF. CDR3 sequence (DNA): TGTGCCAGCAGCCCTAACAGGGGACCTCTCTCTGGCAATCAGCCCCAGCATTTT.